This is a list of T cell receptor beta chains from one sample in a study of Graves' ophthalmopathy and Graves' hyperthyroidism. Via MiXCR, TCRdb re-called the multiplex PCR reads, giving one row per CDR3 protein. The sample yields some 250,000 distinct CDR3 sequences, less than 55% seen once. Sequencing was performed on peripheral blood. The receptors were sampled from an adult man with Graves' ophthalmopathy. Each CDR3 is given with its conserved first and last residue. The D gene is left open where the match is weak. Some rows have no size entry. The others give once, few or many, or a class for an expanded clone.

TRBJ2-7	TRBV11-2	NA	TRBD1	CASSLVGWDSAYEQYF	TGTGCCAGCAGCTTAGTGGGGTGGGACAGCGCCTACGAGCAGTACTTC
TRBJ2-2	TRBV20-1	NA	NA	CSAREGVTGELFF	TGCAGTGCTAGAGAAGGAGTCACCGGGGAGCTGTTTTTT
TRBJ2-7	TRBV29-1	few	NA	CSVGGAGYEQYF	TGCAGCGTTGGAGGCGCGGGCTACGAGCAGTACTTC
TRBJ1-2	TRBV7-2	NA	NA	CASTPTGAFYGYTF	TGTGCCAGCACCCCTACCGGGGCCTTCTATGGCTACACCTTC
TRBJ1-1	TRBV2	many	TRBD1	CASVPKQGWGAFF	TGTGCCAGCGTTCCCAAACAGGGGTGGGGAGCTTTCTTT
TRBJ2-3	TRBV2	few	TRBD2	CASSEEAGGQDTQYF	TGTGCCAGCAGTGAAGAGGCGGGGGGGCAAGATACGCAGTATTTT
TRBJ1-2	TRBV7-2	NA	NA	CAGSLGLGDYGYTF	TGTGCCGGCAGCTTGGGCTTAGGGGACTATGGCTACACCTTC
TRBJ2-7	TRBV12-3/TRBV12-4	NA	TRBD1	CASSIGTGGEQYF	TGTGCCAGCAGTATTGGGACAGGGGGCGAGCAGTACTTC
TRBJ1-1	TRBV7-9	few	NA	CASSLGQEAFF	TGTGCCAGCAGCCTAGGACAGGAAGCTTTCTTT
TRBJ2-2	TRBV7-8	NA	TRBD2	CASSWTSGSTGELFF	TGTGCCAGCAGCTGGACTAGCGGGAGCACCGGGGAGCTGTTTTTT
TRBJ1-1	TRBV5-8	few	NA	CASSSPGEGTEAFF	TGTGCCAGCAGCTCCCCGGGGGAGGGAACTGAAGCTTTCTTT
TRBJ2-6	TRBV20-1	NA	NA	CSARFQGGRTNSGANVLTF	TGCAGTGCTAGATTTCAGGGTGGCAGGACAAACTCTGGGGCCAACGTCCTGACTTTC
TRBJ2-7	TRBV6-6	NA	TRBD1	CASSPDRTGVDEQYF	TGTGCCAGCAGCCCTGACCGGACAGGGGTTGACGAGCAGTACTTC
TRBJ2-7	TRBV12-3/TRBV12-4	NA	NA	CASSRTHEQYF	TGTGCCAGCAGTAGAACTCACGAGCAGTACTTC
TRBJ2-2	TRBV29-1	NA	TRBD2	CSGLWEGRSGELFF	TGCAGCGGCCTATGGGAGGGGAGGTCCGGGGAGCTGTTTTTT
TRBJ2-7	TRBV4-1	few	TRBD2	CASSQRTSGGYEQYF	TGCGCCAGCAGCCAACGGACTAGCGGGGGCTACGAGCAGTACTTC
TRBJ2-7	TRBV10-3	NA	TRBD2	CASSASGGAVKYF	TGTGCCAGCAGCGCTAGCGGGGGGGCGGTGAAGTACTTC
TRBJ2-5	TRBV12-3/TRBV12-4	NA	TRBD2	CASSRASGSRETQYF	TGTGCCAGCAGTCGGGCTAGCGGGAGTCGGGAGACCCAGTACTTC
TRBJ1-1	TRBV11-2	NA	NA	CASSPDSLSAMNTEAFF	TGTGCCAGCAGCCCCGATTCCCTTTCAGCTATGAACACTGAAGCTTTCTTT
TRBJ1-4	TRBV20-1	NA	NA	CSARSGRNEKLFF	TGCAGTGCTAGATCAGGGCGTAATGAAAAACTGTTTTTT
TRBJ1-2	TRBV5-1	NA	TRBD1	CASSSGGTAAIHYGYTF	TGCGCCAGCAGCTCTGGTGGGACAGCGGCTATTCACTATGGCTACACCTTC
TRBJ2-5	TRBV9	NA	TRBD2	CASSVGLAEETQYF	TGTGCCAGCAGCGTGGGACTAGCGGAAGAGACCCAGTACTTC
TRBJ2-7	TRBV6-5	NA	NA	CASSSRQGGYEQYF	TGTGCCAGCAGTTCTCGACAGGGAGGCTACGAGCAGTACTTC
TRBJ2-5	TRBV20-1	NA	TRBD2	CSAIAGLAGTQETQYF	TGCAGTGCTATAGCGGGACTAGCGGGGACTCAAGAGACCCAGTACTTC
TRBJ1-5	TRBV29-1	few	NA	CSVAQRDPNQPQHF	TGCAGCGTTGCCCAGCGGGACCCTAATCAGCCCCAGCATTTT
TRBJ2-5	TRBV7-2	NA	NA	CASSPDRELETQYF	TGTGCCAGCAGCCCCGATCGGGAGTTGGAGACCCAGTACTTC
TRBJ1-2	TRBV7-9	few	TRBD1	CASSAEGAGTYGYTF	TGTGCCAGCAGCGCCGAGGGGGCAGGGACCTATGGCTACACCTTC
TRBJ2-5	TRBV5-1	NA	NA	CASSLSFDGETQYF	TGCGCCAGCAGCTTGAGTTTCGACGGAGAGACCCAGTACTTC
TRBJ2-7	TRBV20-1	once	TRBD1	CSALDRASSYEQYF	TGCAGTGCCCTGGACAGGGCGAGCTCCTACGAGCAGTACTTC
TRBJ2-5	TRBV10-3	NA	NA	CASSLTQGRAWGQYF	TGTGCCAGCAGTTTGACGCAGGGGAGGGCCTGGGGGCAGTACTTC
TRBJ2-7	TRBV29-1	NA	NA	CSVVAHRDEQYF	TGCAGCGTTGTGGCACACCGGGACGAGCAGTACTTC
TRBJ2-7	TRBV5-4	few	TRBD1	CTSSSPGTVYEQYF	TGTACCAGCAGCTCACCCGGGACAGTGTACGAGCAGTACTTC
TRBJ2-7	TRBV5-8	NA	NA	CASSLYGVREQYF	TGTGCCAGCAGCTTGTACGGGGTTCGCGAGCAGTACTTC
TRBJ2-7	TRBV29-1	many	NA	CSVEGAGDNEQYF	TGCAGCGTTGAAGGGGCAGGGGACAACGAGCAGTACTTC
TRBJ1-5	TRBV2	many	TRBD1	CASTRQGANQPQHF	TGTGCCAGCACTAGACAGGGGGCCAATCAGCCCCAGCATTTT
TRBJ1-2	TRBV20-1	NA	NA	CSASGSPDGYTF	TGCAGTGCCAGTGGCAGCCCGGATGGCTACACCTTC
TRBJ1-2	TRBV7-2	many	TRBD1	CASSLVGQNYGYTF	TGTGCCAGCAGCTTAGTGGGACAGAACTATGGCTACACCTTC
TRBJ1-1	TRBV12-3/TRBV12-4	NA	TRBD1	CASSPGGTLEAFF	TGTGCCAGCAGCCCAGGGGGTACCCTTGAAGCTTTCTTT
TRBJ1-3	TRBV12-3/TRBV12-4	NA	NA	CASMGPIGNTIYF	TGTGCCAGCATGGGACCGATAGGAAACACCATATATTTT
TRBJ1-6	TRBV6-4	NA	NA	CASSEAGGNSPLHF	TGTGCCAGCAGTGAGGCGGGGGGTAATTCACCCCTCCACTTT
TRBJ2-2	TRBV18	NA	NA	CASTTYQGLEGELFF	TGTGCCAGCACGACCTATCAGGGCCTAGAAGGGGAGCTGTTTTTT
TRBJ1-1	TRBV2	NA	NA	CASRAANWAFF	TGTGCCAGCAGGGCAGCCAATTGGGCTTTCTTT
TRBJ2-5	TRBV7-1	once	TRBD1	CASSSWDRVQETQYF	TGTGCCAGCAGCTCGTGGGACAGGGTTCAAGAGACCCAGTACTTC
TRBJ1-2	TRBV4-1	few	NA	CASSGERGRAGGYTF	TGCGCCAGCAGCGGGGAACGTGGCCGAGCCGGGGGCTACACCTTC
TRBJ1-2	TRBV20-1	few	NA	CSAAPDPGVNYGYTF	TGCAGTGCTGCGCCCGACCCAGGGGTAAACTATGGCTACACCTTC
TRBJ1-1	TRBV5-8	NA	NA	CASSPGTVGAFF	TGTGCCAGCAGCCCTGGGACGGTTGGGGCTTTCTTT
TRBJ2-2	TRBV24-1	NA	TRBD1	CATSDLAPGQGNTGELFF	TGTGCCACCAGTGATTTGGCACCGGGACAGGGAAACACCGGGGAGCTGTTTTTT
TRBJ1-1	TRBV18	NA	TRBD1	CASSHSGTENTEAFF	TGTGCCAGCTCACACTCCGGGACAGAGAACACTGAAGCTTTCTTT
TRBJ2-7	TRBV4-1	NA	TRBD1	CASSHPGQGANEQYF	TGCGCCAGCAGCCACCCGGGACAGGGGGCCAACGAGCAGTACTTC
TRBJ1-1	TRBV9	once	NA	CASSAFLNTEAFF	TGTGCCAGCAGCGCCTTTTTGAACACTGAAGCTTTCTTT
TRBJ1-2	TRBV7-2	NA	NA	CASSPYRGGGHGYTF	TGTGCCAGCAGCCCATACCGGGGGGGCGGGCATGGCTACACCTTC
TRBJ1-4	TRBV2	NA	NA	CASSGTPSTNEKLFF	TGTGCCAGCAGTGGGACACCATCAACTAATGAAAAACTGTTTTTT
TRBJ2-5	TRBV7-8	few	NA	CASSLRRYQETQYF	TGTGCCAGCAGCTTACGCAGGTACCAAGAGACCCAGTACTTC
TRBJ1-1	TRBV20-1	few	NA	CSARKGSQAFF	TGCAGTGCTAGAAAAGGCAGTCAAGCTTTCTTT
TRBJ1-2	TRBV9	NA	NA	CASSGGERDYYGYTF	TGTGCCAGCAGTGGGGGAGAAAGGGACTATTATGGCTACACCTTC